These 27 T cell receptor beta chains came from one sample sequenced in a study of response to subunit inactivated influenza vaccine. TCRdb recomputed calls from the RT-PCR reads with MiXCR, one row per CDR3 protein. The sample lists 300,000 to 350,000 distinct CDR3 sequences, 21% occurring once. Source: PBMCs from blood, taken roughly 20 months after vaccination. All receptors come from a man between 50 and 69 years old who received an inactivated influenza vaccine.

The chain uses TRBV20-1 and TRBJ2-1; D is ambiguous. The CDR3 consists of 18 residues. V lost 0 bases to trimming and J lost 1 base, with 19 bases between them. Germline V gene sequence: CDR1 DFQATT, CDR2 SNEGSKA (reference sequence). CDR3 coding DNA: TGCAGTGCTAGAGATCCCTCCCCCCGGACCCGATCCTACAATGAGCAGTTCTTC. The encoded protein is CSARDPSPRTRSYNEQFF.

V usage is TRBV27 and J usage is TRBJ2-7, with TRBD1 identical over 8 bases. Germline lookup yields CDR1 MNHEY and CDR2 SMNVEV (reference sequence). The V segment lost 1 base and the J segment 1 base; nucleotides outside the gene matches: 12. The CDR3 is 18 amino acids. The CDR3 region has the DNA TGTGCCAGCAGTTTATTGTCCCCCCAGGGGGCTACATCCTACGAGCAGTACTTC. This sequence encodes CASSLLSPQGATSYEQYF.

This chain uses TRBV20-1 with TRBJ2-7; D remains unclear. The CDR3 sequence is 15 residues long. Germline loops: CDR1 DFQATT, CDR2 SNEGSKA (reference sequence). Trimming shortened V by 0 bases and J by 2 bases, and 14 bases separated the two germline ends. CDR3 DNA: TGCAGTGCTAGAGACTGGACCATCGACGCCTACGAGCAGTACTTC. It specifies CSARDWTIDAYEQYF.

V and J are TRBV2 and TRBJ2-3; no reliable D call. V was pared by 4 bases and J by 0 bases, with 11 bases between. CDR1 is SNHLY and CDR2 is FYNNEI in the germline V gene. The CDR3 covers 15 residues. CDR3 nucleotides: TGTGCCAGCAGTGGAGAAGGCCTCAGCACAGATACGCAGTATTTT. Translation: CASSGEGLSTDTQYF.

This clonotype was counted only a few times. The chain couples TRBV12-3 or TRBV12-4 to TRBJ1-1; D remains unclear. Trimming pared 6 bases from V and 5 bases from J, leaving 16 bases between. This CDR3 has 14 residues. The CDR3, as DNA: TGTGCCAGCAGCCAAGCGGGCGGGGAAACTGAAGCTTTCTTT. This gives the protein CASSQAGGETEAFF.

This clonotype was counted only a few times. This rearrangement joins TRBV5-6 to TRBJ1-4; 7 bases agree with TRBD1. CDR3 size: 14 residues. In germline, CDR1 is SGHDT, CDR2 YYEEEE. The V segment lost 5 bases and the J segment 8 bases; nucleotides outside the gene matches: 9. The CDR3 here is CASRPTGIGEKLFF. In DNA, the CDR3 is TGTGCCAGCAGACCGACAGGGATAGGGGAAAAACTGTTTTTT.

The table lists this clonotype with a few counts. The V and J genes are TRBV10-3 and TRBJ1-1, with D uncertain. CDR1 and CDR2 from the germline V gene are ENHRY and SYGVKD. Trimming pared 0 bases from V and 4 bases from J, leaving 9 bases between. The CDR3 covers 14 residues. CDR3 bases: TGTGCCATCAGTGAGTCCCAGGTTCCCACTGAAGCTTTCTTT. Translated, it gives CAISESQVPTEAFF.

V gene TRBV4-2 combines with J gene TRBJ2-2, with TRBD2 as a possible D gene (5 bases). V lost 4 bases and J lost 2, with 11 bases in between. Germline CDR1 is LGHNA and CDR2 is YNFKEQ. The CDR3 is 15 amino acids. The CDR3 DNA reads TGTGCCAGCAGCCCAAGCCCGGGAAACACCGGGGAGCTGTTTTTT. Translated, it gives CASSPSPGNTGELFF.

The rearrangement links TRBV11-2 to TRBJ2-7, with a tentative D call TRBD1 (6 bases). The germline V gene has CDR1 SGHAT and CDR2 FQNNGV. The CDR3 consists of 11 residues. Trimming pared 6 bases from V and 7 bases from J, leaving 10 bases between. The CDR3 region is CASSQGWEQYF. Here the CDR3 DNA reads TGTGCCAGCAGTCAGGGGTGGGAGCAGTACTTC.

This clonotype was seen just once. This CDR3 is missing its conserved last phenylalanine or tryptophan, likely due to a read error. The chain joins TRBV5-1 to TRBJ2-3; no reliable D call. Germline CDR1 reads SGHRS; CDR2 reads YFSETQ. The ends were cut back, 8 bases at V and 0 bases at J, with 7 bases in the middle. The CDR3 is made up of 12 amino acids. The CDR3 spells CASRTSTDTQYC. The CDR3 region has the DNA TGCGCCAGTCGAACTAGCACAGATACGCAGTATTGT.

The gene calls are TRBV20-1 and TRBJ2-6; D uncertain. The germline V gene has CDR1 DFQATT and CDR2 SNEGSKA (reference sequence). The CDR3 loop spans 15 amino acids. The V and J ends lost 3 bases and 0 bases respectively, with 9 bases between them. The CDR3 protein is CSARRQYSGANVLTF. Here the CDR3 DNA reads TGCAGTGCTAGGCGGCAGTACTCTGGGGCCAACGTCCTGACTTTC.

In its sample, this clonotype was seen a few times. As DNA, the CDR3 is TGCGCCAGCAGCCCAAGGACGGTGGGGGACACTGAAGCTTTCTTT. It encodes CASSPRTVGDTEAFF. V usage is TRBV5-1 and J usage is TRBJ1-1, with D possibly matching TRBD1 (5 bases). The CDR3 spans 15 residues. The germline V gene has CDR1 SGHRS and CDR2 YFSETQ. Trimming removed 4 bases from V and 3 bases from J, with 16 bases in between.

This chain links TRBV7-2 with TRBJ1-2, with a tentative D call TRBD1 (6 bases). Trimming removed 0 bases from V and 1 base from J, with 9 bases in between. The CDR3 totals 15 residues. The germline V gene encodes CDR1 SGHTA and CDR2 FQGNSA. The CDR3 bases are TGTGCCAGCAGCTTAGCGGGACACCTTAACTATGGCTACACCTTC. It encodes CASSLAGHLNYGYTF. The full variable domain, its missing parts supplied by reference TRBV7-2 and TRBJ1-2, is GAGVSQSPSNKVTEKGKDVELRCDPISGHTALYWYRQSLGQGLEFLIYFQGNSAPDKSGLPSDRFSAERTGGSVSTLTIQRTQQEDSAVYLCASSLAGHLNYGYTFGSGTRLTVV.

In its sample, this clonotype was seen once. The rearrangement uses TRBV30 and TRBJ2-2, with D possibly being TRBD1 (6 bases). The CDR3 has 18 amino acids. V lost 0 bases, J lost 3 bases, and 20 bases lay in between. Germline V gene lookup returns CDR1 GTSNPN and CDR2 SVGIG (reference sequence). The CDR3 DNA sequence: TGTGCCTGGAGTGTATACCCTGGGGTGAGGGGGTACACCGGGGAGCTGTTTTTT. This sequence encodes CAWSVYPGVRGYTGELFF.

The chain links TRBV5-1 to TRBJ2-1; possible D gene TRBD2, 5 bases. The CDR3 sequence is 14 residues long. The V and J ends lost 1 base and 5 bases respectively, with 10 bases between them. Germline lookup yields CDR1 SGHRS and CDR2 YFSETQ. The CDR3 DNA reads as TGCGCCAGCAGCTTGATTGAGGGCCACAATGAGCAGTTCTTC. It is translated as CASSLIEGHNEQFF.

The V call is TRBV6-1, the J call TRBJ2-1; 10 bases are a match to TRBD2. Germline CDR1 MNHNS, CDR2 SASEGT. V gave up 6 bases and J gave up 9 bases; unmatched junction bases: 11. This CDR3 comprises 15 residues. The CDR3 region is CASRTPAGGPGEQFF. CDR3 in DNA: TGTGCCAGCAGAACCCCAGCGGGAGGGCCGGGTGAGCAGTTCTTC.

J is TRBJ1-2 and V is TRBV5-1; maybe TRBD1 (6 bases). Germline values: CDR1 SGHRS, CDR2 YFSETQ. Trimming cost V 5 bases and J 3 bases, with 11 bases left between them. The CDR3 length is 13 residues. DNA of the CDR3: TGCGCCAGCAGAAACAGGGAGGACTATGGCTACACCTTC. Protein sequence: CASRNREDYGYTF.

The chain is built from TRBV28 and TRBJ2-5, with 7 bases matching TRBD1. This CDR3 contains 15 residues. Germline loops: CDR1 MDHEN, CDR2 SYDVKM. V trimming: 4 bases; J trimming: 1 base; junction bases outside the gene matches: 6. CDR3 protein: CASSYQGVFQETQYF. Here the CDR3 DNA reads TGTGCCAGCAGTTACCAGGGGGTGTTCCAAGAGACCCAGTACTTC.

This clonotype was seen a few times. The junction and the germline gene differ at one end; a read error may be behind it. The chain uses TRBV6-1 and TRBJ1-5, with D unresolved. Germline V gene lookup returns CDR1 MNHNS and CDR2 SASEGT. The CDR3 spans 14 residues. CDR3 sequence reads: CASNEGSSNQPQHF. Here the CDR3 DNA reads TGTGCCAGCAATGAAGGGAGCTCCAATCAGCCCCAGCATTTT.

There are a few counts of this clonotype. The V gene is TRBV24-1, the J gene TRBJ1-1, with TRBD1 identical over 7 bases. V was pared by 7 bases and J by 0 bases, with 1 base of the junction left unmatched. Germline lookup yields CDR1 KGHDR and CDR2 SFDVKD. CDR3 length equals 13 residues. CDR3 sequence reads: CATRTGMNTEAFF. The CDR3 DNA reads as TGTGCCACCAGGACAGGGATGAACACTGAAGCTTTCTTT.

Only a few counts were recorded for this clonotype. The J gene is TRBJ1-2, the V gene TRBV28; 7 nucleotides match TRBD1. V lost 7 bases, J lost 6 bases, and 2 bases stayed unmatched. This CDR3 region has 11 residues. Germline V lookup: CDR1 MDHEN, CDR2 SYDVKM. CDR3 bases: TGTGCCAGCAAGACAGGGAATGGCTACACCTTC. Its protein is CASKTGNGYTF.

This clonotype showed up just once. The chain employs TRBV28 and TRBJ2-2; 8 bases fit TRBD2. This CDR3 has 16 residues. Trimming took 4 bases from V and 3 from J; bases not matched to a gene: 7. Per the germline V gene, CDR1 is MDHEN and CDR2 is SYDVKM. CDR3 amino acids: CASSSQLAGHTGELFF. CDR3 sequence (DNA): TGTGCCAGCAGTTCCCAATTAGCGGGGCACACCGGGGAGCTGTTTTTT.

The CDR3 is CASSLFGRRAGQPQHF. CDR3 nucleotide sequence: TGTGCCAGCAGTTTATTCGGCAGGCGGGCGGGTCAGCCCCAGCATTTT. This chain links TRBV27 with TRBJ1-5; the D is unclear. The germline CDR1 and CDR2 sequences are MNHEY and SMNVEV (reference sequence). The CDR3 spans 16 residues. V gave up 1 base and J gave up 6 bases, with 16 bases separating them.

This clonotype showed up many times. CDR3 nucleotide sequence: TGCAGTGCTAGTCCTAGCGGGAGAGGCTACGAGCAGTACTTC. Translated, it gives CSASPSGRGYEQYF. The rearrangement joins TRBV20-1 to TRBJ2-7; 10 positions agree with TRBD2. Looked up from germline, CDR1 is DFQATT and CDR2 is SNEGSKA (reference sequence). V was clipped by 3 bases and J by 3 bases; unmatched bases: 5. The CDR3 has 14 residues.

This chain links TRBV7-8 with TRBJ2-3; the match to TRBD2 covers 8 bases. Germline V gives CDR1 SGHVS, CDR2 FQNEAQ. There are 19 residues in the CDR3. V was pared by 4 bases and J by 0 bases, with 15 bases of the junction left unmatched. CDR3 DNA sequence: TGTGCCAGCAGCTCCCCCTTCCTTAGCGGGGCCTCTAGCACAGATACGCAGTATTTT. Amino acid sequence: CASSSPFLSGASSTDTQYF. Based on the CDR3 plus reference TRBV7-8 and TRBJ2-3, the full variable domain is GAGVSQSPRYKVAKRGQDVALRCDPISGHVSLFWYQQALGQGPEFLTYFQNEAQLDKSGLPSDRFFAERPEGSVSTLKIQRTQQEDSAVYLCASSSPFLSGASSTDTQYFGPGTRLTVL.

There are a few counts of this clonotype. This CDR3 reads CASSMTGGSTEAFF. The CDR3 DNA follows: TGTGCCAGCAGCATGACAGGGGGGTCCACTGAAGCTTTCTTT. V and J are TRBV7-2 and TRBJ1-1; 9 bases map to TRBD1. The CDR3 consists of 14 residues. The germline V gene has CDR1 SGHTA and CDR2 FQGNSA. V lost 5 bases and J lost 4; bases outside the gene matches: 5.

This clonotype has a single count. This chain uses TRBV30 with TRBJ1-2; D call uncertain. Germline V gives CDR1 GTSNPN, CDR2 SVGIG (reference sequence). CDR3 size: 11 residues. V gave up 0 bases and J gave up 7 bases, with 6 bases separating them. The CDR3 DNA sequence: TGTGCCTGGAGTGTCAGCAGTGGCTACACCTTC. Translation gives CAWSVSSGYTF.